The 25 T cell receptor beta chains listed next were all sequenced from one sample in a study of cytomegalovirus exposure and HLA in healthy donors. It was with 60 Vbeta and 13 Jbeta primers that the PCR ran. TCRdb keeps only in-frame clones here, not all; method: immunoSEQ multiplex PCR. Of approximately 190,000 clones detected, 70% to 85% appear once; the ten largest clones hold 0.098%. The sample taken for sequencing was PBMCs. Source of these receptors: a boy younger than 10 in good health and CMV-seronegative.

In nucleotides, the CDR3 is TGTGCCAGCAGCTTCTCTCGGGACACCGACAATGAGCAGTTCTTC. Protein sequence: CASSFSRDTDNEQFF. This chain links TRBV7-9 with TRBJ2-1; possible D gene TRBD1, 6 bases. The V end lost 3 bases, the J end lost 5 bases, and 14 bases lay between the germline ends. CDR1 is SEHNR, CDR2 FQNEAQ, per germline (reference sequence). This CDR3 is 15 amino acids long.

The chain recombines TRBV18 with TRBJ1-4, with D possibly being TRBD1 (5 bases). The germline gives CDR1 KGHSH, CDR2 LQKENI. The germline V and J ends were trimmed by 3 bases and 7 bases, with 18 bases remaining between them. This CDR3 has 16 amino acids. The CDR3 here is CASSPGGTPGSEKLFF. The CDR3 nucleotides read TGTGCCAGCTCACCGGGGGGGACCCCGGGGAGTGAAAAACTGTTTTTT.

This clone has only a few counts. J is TRBJ2-7 and V is TRBV7-2; possible D gene TRBD2, 5 bases. There are 15 residues in the CDR3. V lost 5 bases and J lost 4, with 18 bases in between. The germline gives CDR1 SGHTA, CDR2 FQGNSA. The CDR3 sequence is CASSPGLLLGYEQYF. As DNA, the CDR3 is TGTGCCAGCAGCCCCGGACTTCTCCTAGGGTACGAGCAGTACTTC.

The chain couples TRBV21-1 to TRBJ2-7; no DNA check was done on the table's D call, TRBD2. TRBV21-1 is assigned pseudogene status. This CDR3 is built from 13 residues. The CDR3: CASSKDLGGEQYF. Written as DNA, the CDR3 is TGTGCCAGCAGCAAAGATTTGGGAGGCGAGCAGTACTTC.

V gene TRBV4-2 combines with J gene TRBJ2-7; 10 bases are a match to TRBD2. V lost 5 bases to trimming and J lost 6 bases; unmatched junction nucleotides: 10. Germline V gene lookup returns CDR1 LGHNA and CDR2 YNFKEQ. The CDR3 has 15 residues. The CDR3 sequence: CASSSNSGGAPEQYF. The CDR3, as DNA: TGTGCCAGCAGCTCAAACAGCGGGGGGGCCCCCGAGCAGTACTTC.

This clone was counted between two and nine times. This rearrangement joins TRBV9 to TRBJ1-1; the match to TRBD1 covers 8 bases. This CDR3 region has 14 residues. CDR1 is SGDLS, CDR2 YYNGEE, per germline. V was clipped by 5 bases and J by 6 bases; unmatched bases: 9. Written as DNA, the CDR3 is TGTGCCAGCAGACCGGACAGGGATGCGCCTGAAGCTTTCTTT. Protein sequence: CASRPDRDAPEAFF.

The sample holds one count of this clone. The V call is TRBV2, the J call TRBJ2-3; 8 nucleotides agree with TRBD2. Trimming took 1 base from V and 11 from J; bases not matched to a gene: 8. The germline CDR1 and CDR2 sequences are SNHLY and FYNNEI. This CDR3 is 14 amino acids long. In DNA, the CDR3 is TGTGCCAGCAGTGAAGGAGGGGGACTAGTCGGGCAGTATTTT. Translating it yields CASSEGGGLVGQYF.

The chain has TRBV28 and TRBJ1-3, with D perhaps matching TRBD1 (6 bases). The CDR3 sequence is 16 residues long. Trimming pared 6 bases from V and 2 bases from J, leaving 17 bases between. Germline V lookup: CDR1 MDHEN, CDR2 SYDVKM. Here the CDR3 reads CASSLGPGDPGNTIYF. CDR3 in DNA: TGTGCCAGCAGCCTAGGGCCAGGGGATCCTGGAAACACCATATATTTT.

This clone was seen a few times. Here the CDR3 reads CASSGQGNYEQYF. The CDR3 DNA follows: TGTGCCAGTAGCGGACAGGGGAACTACGAGCAGTACTTC. The J gene is TRBJ2-7, the V gene TRBV19; TRBD1 aligns across 9 bases. Germline values: CDR1 LNHDA, CDR2 SQIVND (reference sequence). V was clipped by 6 bases and J by 3 bases; unmatched bases: 3. This CDR3 is built from 13 residues.

The J gene is TRBJ2-5, the V gene TRBV5-1; perhaps TRBD2 as D (6 bases). There are 15 residues in the CDR3. V gave up 0 bases and J gave up 2 bases, with 11 bases separating them. Germline values: CDR1 SGHRS, CDR2 YFSETQ. DNA for the CDR3: TGCGCCAGCAGCTTGGCGGAGGGAATACAAGAGACCCAGTACTTC. Protein sequence: CASSLAEGIQETQYF.

A word on this clone: Other DNA sequences in this sample translate to the same CDR3. The J gene is TRBJ2-5, the V gene TRBV4-2; 16 bases fit TRBD2. V shed 3 bases and J 5 bases; nucleotides not matched to a gene: 12. The CDR3 totals 19 residues. The V gene's germline CDR1 is LGHNA and CDR2 YNFKEQ. The CDR3 sequence is CASSQVSGLAGGPGETQYF. DNA for the CDR3: TGTGCCAGCAGCCAGGTCTCGGGACTAGCGGGGGGGCCTGGGGAGACCCAGTACTTC.

This chain connects TRBV7-8 to TRBJ2-1; 7 bases map to TRBD2. Germline CDR1 is SGHVS and CDR2 is FQNEAQ. The CDR3 covers 17 residues. J lost 8 bases, V lost 3 bases, and 16 bases had no gene match. The CDR3 DNA reads as TGTGCCAGCAGCTTCGAACCCGGGACTAAAGTATTCGATGAGCAGTTCTTC. It encodes CASSFEPGTKVFDEQFF.

This clone was found a few times. This chain joins TRBV6-5 and TRBJ2-3, with D unclear. V lost 2 bases, J lost 2 bases, and 5 bases lay in between. Germline loops: CDR1 MNHEY, CDR2 SVGAGI. The CDR3 runs 13 residues. The CDR3 is CASSYVATDTQYF. The CDR3 DNA follows: TGTGCCAGCAGTTACGTAGCCACAGATACGCAGTATTTT.

The chain employs TRBV7-6 and TRBJ2-6, with 7 bases identical to TRBD1. CDR1 and CDR2 (germline): SGHVS, FNYEAQ. V trimming: 5 bases; J trimming: 2 bases; junction bases outside the gene matches: 9. The length of the CDR3 is 17 residues. Here the CDR3 DNA reads TGTGCCAGCAGCCATAACAGGGGTGGAGCTGGGGCCAACGTCCTGACTTTC. Amino acids: CASSHNRGGAGANVLTF.

The chain joins TRBV5-1 to TRBJ2-7; 8 positions match TRBD1. The germline CDR1 and CDR2 sequences are SGHRS and YFSETQ. V lost 0 bases, J lost 1 base, and 3 bases stayed unmatched. There are 15 residues in the CDR3. The DNA for the CDR3 is TGCGCCAGCAGCTTGGACTGGACAGGGTCCTACGAGCAGTACTTC. It translates to CASSLDWTGSYEQYF.

The chain combines TRBV13 with TRBJ2-1; 8 bases match TRBD2. Germline CDR1 and CDR2: PRHDT and FYEKMQ (reference sequence). V lost 2 bases to trimming and J lost 6 bases; unmatched junction nucleotides: 9. The CDR3 sequence is 16 residues long. The CDR3 loop is CASSLPGTRVGNEQFF. DNA of the CDR3: TGTGCCAGCAGCTTACCCGGGACTAGGGTCGGCAATGAGCAGTTCTTC.

V and J are TRBV6-6 and TRBJ1-2, with TRBD1 matching 8 bases. In germline, CDR1 is MNHNY, CDR2 SVGAGI (reference sequence). V gave up 5 bases and J gave up 2 bases; unmatched junction bases: 4. The CDR3 is made up of 14 amino acids. CDR3 bases: TGTGCCAGCAGTCTACAGGGGGAGAACTATGGCTACACCTTC. Protein product: CASSLQGENYGYTF.

The chain is built from TRBV6-4 and TRBJ2-3; possibly TRBD2 for D (5 bases). This CDR3 has 14 amino acids. Germline assignment: CDR1 MRHNA and CDR2 SNTAGT. V gave up 4 bases and J gave up 0 bases, with 8 bases separating them. The CDR3 DNA is TGTGCCAGCAGTGTAGGAGGTAGCACAGATACGCAGTATTTT. Encoded protein: CASSVGGSTDTQYF.

This chain connects TRBV27 to TRBJ2-5; D possibly corresponds to TRBD2 (6 bases). CDR3 size: 15 residues. V was trimmed by 2 bases and J by 4 bases, leaving 14 bases between them. Germline values: CDR1 MNHEY, CDR2 SMNVEV (reference sequence). This chain's CDR3 is CASSLRGIEGETQYF. Written as DNA, the CDR3 is TGTGCCAGCAGTTTACGGGGGATAGAGGGAGAGACCCAGTACTTC.

V gene TRBV6-6 combines with J gene TRBJ1-2, with D perhaps matching TRBD1 (5 bases). The CDR3 spans 14 residues. Per the germline V gene, CDR1 is MNHNY and CDR2 is SVGAGI (reference sequence). The ends were cut back, 6 bases at V and 5 bases at J, with 16 bases in the middle. The CDR3: CASSVSDRPYGYTF. CDR3 nucleotides: TGTGCCAGCAGCGTTTCAGACAGACCATATGGCTACACCTTC.

The CDR3 spells CASALSGGAGDTQYF. In DNA form, the CDR3 reads TGTGCCAGCGCCCTTAGCGGGGGGGCGGGAGATACGCAGTATTTT. The V gene is TRBV6-5, the J gene TRBJ2-3; 11 nucleotides match TRBD2. The CDR3 is made up of 15 amino acids. V gave up 8 bases and J gave up 5 bases; unmatched junction bases: 9. The germline CDR1 and CDR2 sequences are MNHEY and SVGAGI.

The chain uses TRBV6-4 and TRBJ2-7, with D perhaps TRBD2 (6 bases). Germline loops: CDR1 MRHNA, CDR2 SNTAGT. Trimming stripped 5 bases from V and 2 bases from J, with 22 bases between. The length of the CDR3 is 17 residues. The CDR3 sequence is CASSRNTLADTTYEQYF. The CDR3 coding sequence is TGTGCCAGCAGTCGAAACACCTTAGCGGATACCACCTACGAGCAGTACTTC.

This chain joins TRBV2 and TRBJ2-3; 10 bases are shared with TRBD2. The CDR3 has 15 residues. Germline V CDR1 and CDR2: SNHLY, FYNNEI. Germline trimming cut 1 base from V and 4 bases from J; bases unmatched to any gene: 2. CDR3 sequence reads: CASSEGSGGADTQYF. The CDR3 bases are TGTGCCAGCAGTGAAGGGAGCGGGGGGGCAGATACGCAGTATTTT.

In its sample, this clone was seen once. The chain is built from TRBV6-1 and TRBJ2-1; 9 nucleotides line up with TRBD2. V lost 8 bases, J lost 3 bases, and 5 bases stayed unmatched. This CDR3 comprises 14 residues. Germline lookup yields CDR1 MNHNS and CDR2 SASEGT. The CDR3 protein is CASVSGGDYNEQFF. The CDR3 coding sequence is TGTGCCAGCGTTAGCGGGGGAGACTACAATGAGCAGTTCTTC.

The CDR3 here is CASSWGRQGNYGYTF. The CDR3, as DNA: TGCGCCAGCAGCTGGGGCCGACAGGGGAACTATGGCTACACCTTC. This chain uses TRBV5-1 with TRBJ1-2; 8 bases fit TRBD1. The CDR3 length is 15 residues. J lost 2 bases, V lost 3 bases, and 6 bases had no gene match. Germline V gives CDR1 SGHRS, CDR2 YFSETQ.